This T cell receptor (beta chain) was identified in a study of identical twins' blood T cells. Broader study findings: Twins shared more top CDR3 clonotypes than unrelated donors did. Twins shared about as many clonotypes as their cloneset sizes predicted. Environmental influences on twin similarity could not be excluded.

This CDR3 has 15 residues. Germline V gene sequence: CDR1 LNHDA, CDR2 SQIVND (reference sequence). Trimming left V 4 bases short and J 5 bases short, with 17 bases between. This clonotype was seen more than once but under ten times. Its antigen is unknown. TCRdb called the 5' RACE reads again in MiXCR, with one record for every CDR3 protein. Altogether a few hundred thousand distinct CDR3 sequences are present, about 28% being singletons, with the ten largest covering around 5.6%. The sequencing input was PBMCs. The gene calls are TRBV19 and TRBJ1-2; the D gene is possibly TRBD1 (5 bases). The sequence came from a woman between 18 and 50 years old in good health. The CDR3 DNA is TGTGCCAGTAGTACAGCATCCGGGACGGTTTATGGCTACACCTTC. This encodes CASSTASGTVYGYTF.